This T cell receptor (beta chain) derives from a study of blood T cell repertoires in COVID-19. Across the whole study: Sites in the United States, Italy and Spain provided acute and convalescent COVID-19 samples.

TCRdb's copy holds only in-frame clones and misses some; the assay was immunoSEQ multiplex PCR. The sample consists of some 290,000 clones, roughly nine tenths of them appearing once. Participants were aged 18 to 89 years, lived in roughly 23 US areas, and enrolled virtually. Self-reported history from a screening survey and questionnaire set each donor's cohort. No more than 2 weeks before study entry, exposed participants had met a case of COVID-19. This receptor was obtained from a woman aged 25 to 39 who had been exposed to COVID-19. The sequencing sample was made of PBMCs or T cells enriched from blood (not recorded which).

Here the CDR3 reads CASSSNMGQGNGYTF. The DNA of the CDR3 is TGTGCCAGCAGCTCAAACATGGGACAGGGTAATGGCTACACCTTC. The chain joins TRBV5-6 to TRBJ1-2; TRBD1 agrees at 9 bases. Germline trimming cut 3 bases from V and 6 bases from J; bases unmatched to any gene: 9. The germline V gene has CDR1 SGHDT and CDR2 YYEEEE. The CDR3 contains 15 residues.